Below, 16 T cell receptor beta chains from the same sample are listed, as sequenced in a study of blood T cell repertoires in COVID-19. The protocol was immunoSEQ multiplex PCR, while the TCRdb copy is restricted to in-frame clones and leaves out a portion. The table lists about 54,000 clones, around nine tenths of them singletons. Material for sequencing was peripheral blood. These receptors originate from a middle-aged woman with active COVID-19.

This chain uses TRBV6-2 or TRBV6-3 with TRBJ2-2; no firm D call. Trimming pared 6 bases from V and 2 bases from J, leaving 16 bases between. This CDR3 is built from 16 residues. Looked up from germline, CDR1 is MNHEY and CDR2 is SVGEGT. CDR3 in amino acids: CASSPLDILNTGELFF. The DNA for the CDR3 is TGTGCCAGCAGCCCGCTCGATATACTCAACACCGGGGAGCTGTTTTTT.

The chain links TRBV12-3 or TRBV12-4 to TRBJ2-3, with a possible D match to TRBD2 (6 bases). The CDR3 extends over 12 amino acids. Between the trimmed V and J ends, which lost 9 bases and 0 bases, there was a span of 7 bases. The CDR3 nucleotides read TGTGCCAGTGGGAGGAGCACAGATACGCAGTATTTT. Translated: CASGRSTDTQYF.

The chain carries TRBV6-1 and TRBJ1-5; D uncertain. Germline CDR1 is MNHNS and CDR2 is SASEGT. The CDR3 is 15 amino acids. The V end was cut by 2 bases, the J end by 6 bases, with 14 bases between. CDR3 sequence: CASSEYVGGGQPQHF. CDR3 sequence (DNA): TGTGCCAGCAGTGAATATGTCGGTGGTGGTCAGCCCCAGCATTTT.

V and J are TRBV9 and TRBJ2-3; D is undetermined. The V gene's germline CDR1 is SGDLS and CDR2 YYNGEE. The length of the CDR3 is 15 residues. The V and J ends lost 4 bases and 4 bases respectively, with 16 bases between them. DNA of the CDR3: TGTGCCAGCAGCATTTCCCTAAGCACCCCAGATACGCAGTATTTT. Translated, it gives CASSISLSTPDTQYF. Drawing the rest from reference TRBV9 and TRBJ2-3, the complete variable domain is DSGVTQTPKHLITATGQRVTLRCSPRSGDLSVYWYQQSLDQGLQFLIQYYNGEERAKGNILERFSAQQFPDLHSELNLSSLELGDSALYFCASSISLSTPDTQYFGPGTRLTVL.

V and J are TRBV9 and TRBJ2-5, with 11 positions matching TRBD2. The J segment lost 5 bases and the V segment lost 0 bases, leaving 3 bases of the junction unmatched. The CDR3 covers 15 residues. The germline V gene has CDR1 SGDLS and CDR2 YYNGEE. For the CDR3, the DNA is TGTGCCAGCAGCGTAGGTAGCGGGGGGGCCGAGACCCAGTACTTC. It codes for CASSVGSGGAETQYF.

The V and J genes are TRBV10-3 and TRBJ1-6; the D gene is possibly TRBD1 (6 bases). Germline CDR1 is ENHRY and CDR2 is SYGVKD. V shed 6 bases and J shed 8 bases, with 14 bases lying between them. The CDR3 contains 14 residues. This CDR3 reads CAISGRGLDSPLHF. The CDR3 DNA reads TGTGCCATCAGCGGCAGGGGATTGGATTCACCCCTCCACTTT.

The gene calls are TRBV30 and TRBJ1-5; 9 bases agree with TRBD1. Germline V CDR1 and CDR2: GTSNPN, SVGIG (reference sequence). The CDR3 has 12 residues. The CDR3, as DNA: TGTGCTTGGGGACAGGGCCTTCAGCCCCAGCATTTT. It codes for CAWGQGLQPQHF.

The chain is built from TRBV19 and TRBJ1-1, with D perhaps TRBD1 (5 bases). Germline V CDR1 and CDR2: LNHDA, SQIVND (reference sequence). The CDR3 contains 15 residues. V was clipped by 2 bases and J by 2 bases, with 12 bases between them. CDR3 protein: CASSIWRGRNTEAFF. The DNA of the CDR3 is TGTGCCAGTAGTATATGGCGGGGCCGCAACACTGAAGCTTTCTTT. Full variable domain (rest looked up from reference TRBV19 and TRBJ1-1): DGGITQSPKYLFRKEGQNVTLSCEQNLNHDAMYWYRQDPGQGLRLIYYSQIVNDFQKGDIAEGYSVSREKKESFPLTVTSAQKNPTAFYLCASSIWRGRNTEAFFGQGTRLTVV.

The chain uses TRBV2 and TRBJ2-6, with D possibly matching TRBD1 (5 bases). Germline values: CDR1 SNHLY, CDR2 FYNNEI. Trimming removed 7 bases from V and 2 bases from J, with 9 bases in between. This CDR3 comprises 14 residues. CDR3 protein: CASKVGPGANVLTF. The DNA of the CDR3 is TGTGCCAGCAAAGTGGGGCCTGGGGCCAACGTCCTGACTTTC.

In its sample, this clone was seen a few times. The chain uses TRBV7-3 and TRBJ2-3; D is perhaps TRBD2 (6 bases). The CDR3 has 14 residues. Trimming took 1 base from V and 2 from J, leaving 7 bases between them. Germline lookup yields CDR1 SGHTA and CDR2 FQGTGA. CDR3 in amino acids: CASSLSGATDTQYF. CDR3 sequence (DNA): TGTGCCAGCAGCTTAAGCGGGGCCACAGATACGCAGTATTTT.

The genes are TRBV10-1 and TRBJ1-5; tentatively, D is TRBD1 (5 bases). CDR3 length: 15 amino acids. V was clipped by 4 bases and J by 3 bases, with 13 bases between them. CDR1 is WNHNN, CDR2 SYGVQD, per germline (reference sequence). The DNA for the CDR3 is TGCGCCAGCAGTGTGTTCCGGGGGGACAATCAGCCCCAGCATTTT. It yields the protein CASSVFRGDNQPQHF.

The rearrangement joins TRBV7-3 to TRBJ2-3; possible D gene TRBD2, 6 bases. This CDR3 region has 15 residues. V was shortened by 5 bases and J by 3 bases, with 15 bases between the two germline ends. In germline, CDR1 is SGHTA, CDR2 FQGTGA. CDR3 amino acids: CASSLTGLPTDTQYF. The CDR3, as DNA: TGTGCCAGCAGCCTCACCGGACTACCAACAGATACGCAGTATTTT. Full variable domain (remainder filled in from reference TRBV7-3 and TRBJ2-3): GAGVSQTPSNKVTEKGKYVELRCDPISGHTALYWYRQSLGQGPEFLIYFQGTGAADDSGLPNDRFFAVRPEGSVSTLKIQRTERGDSAVYLCASSLTGLPTDTQYFGPGTRLTVL.

The chain couples TRBV25-1 to TRBJ1-2; D is possibly TRBD1 (5 bases). This CDR3 is 14 amino acids long. The V gene's germline CDR1 is MGHDK and CDR2 SYGVNS. V was pared by 1 base and J by 2 bases, with 8 bases between. The CDR3 loop is CASSEFGGNYGYTF. The CDR3 nucleotides are TGTGCCAGCAGTGAATTCGGGGGAAACTATGGCTACACCTTC.

The genes are TRBV5-1 and TRBJ1-4; D not certain. The CDR3 has 13 amino acids. V lost 7 bases and J 8 bases, leaving 15 bases between the germline ends. Germline loops: CDR1 SGHRS, CDR2 YFSETQ. CDR3 protein: CASREVPGEKLFF. CDR3 nucleotide sequence: TGCGCCAGCCGGGAAGTTCCGGGGGAAAAACTGTTTTTT.

This chain uses TRBV7-8 with TRBJ1-2; TRBD1 agrees at 7 bases. Trimming cost V 5 bases and J 1 base; bases outside gene matches: 7. Germline CDR1 SGHVS, CDR2 FQNEAQ. This CDR3 is 15 amino acids long. The CDR3 sequence is CASSHGTDYNYGYTF. The CDR3 bases are TGTGCCAGCAGCCACGGGACAGACTATAACTATGGCTACACCTTC.

The V and J genes are TRBV30 and TRBJ1-1; D call uncertain. The germline V and J ends were trimmed by 5 bases and 0 bases, with 4 bases remaining between them. The CDR3 runs to 11 residues. The germline CDR1 and CDR2 sequences are GTSNPN and SVGIG (reference sequence). The CDR3 protein is CAWSMNTEAFF. The CDR3 DNA reads as TGTGCCTGGTCTATGAACACTGAAGCTTTCTTT.